The source of this TCR beta chain is a study of identical twins. Study-wide results and caveats: Twin pairs had excess sharing that was weaker in beta out-of-frame sequences. While abundant cord blood beta clonotypes carried fewer insertions, memory repertoires showed no such pattern. Twins shared out-of-frame alpha sequences with excess low generation probability.

MiXCR was run by TCRdb on the 5' RACE reads, yielding one entry per CDR3 protein. The sample lists a few hundred thousand distinct CDR3 sequences, 6.5% to 9.5% occurring once. CDR1 and CDR2 (germline): SSHAT, FNYEAQ (reference sequence). The CDR3 consists of 13 residues. Trimming shortened V by 4 bases and J by 5 bases, and 11 bases separated the two germline ends. This clonotype was recorded a few times. No antigen is known for it. The data also belong to a second study, concerning yellow fever vaccine responses in identical twins. That work adds: Reportedly, twins showed a vaccine T cell response that looked partly convergent and partly personalized.

Source material: memory (CD45RO+) T cells sorted from blood. The source of this sequence is a woman aged 18-29 years in good health. The chain links TRBV7-7 to TRBJ2-5; D gene unclear. The CDR3 DNA follows: TGTGCCAGCAGCTCTGAAGTCACGGAGACCCAGTACTTC. It yields the protein CASSSEVTETQYF.